The clone carrying this T cell receptor (beta chain) is a singleton in its sample. The antigen is undetermined. The sample belongs to a study of cytomegalovirus exposure and HLA in healthy donors. Use of 60 Vbeta and 13 Jbeta primers characterized the PCR. TCRdb's copy holds only in-frame clones and misses some; the assay was immunoSEQ multiplex PCR. The sample yields some 110,000 clones, roughly 81% seen once. Healthy bone marrow donors made up the donors. General study results and limits: When analyzed later, a missense DCLRE1C variant was found to be linked to TCR beta V- and J-gene trimming.

CDR3 length: 15 amino acids. The germline V gene has CDR1 WNHNN and CDR2 SYGVQD (reference sequence). The V gene end was trimmed by 2 bases and the J gene end by 3 bases; junction bases not matched to a gene: 5. The V call is TRBV10-1, the J call TRBJ2-5; 8 nucleotides line up with TRBD1. Source material: PBMCs. The clonotype comes from a woman aged 30 to 39 in good health and CMV-seronegative. The CDR3: CASSEEQGVKETQYF. CDR3 nucleotide sequence: TGCGCCAGCAGTGAGGAACAGGGGGTCAAAGAGACCCAGTACTTC.